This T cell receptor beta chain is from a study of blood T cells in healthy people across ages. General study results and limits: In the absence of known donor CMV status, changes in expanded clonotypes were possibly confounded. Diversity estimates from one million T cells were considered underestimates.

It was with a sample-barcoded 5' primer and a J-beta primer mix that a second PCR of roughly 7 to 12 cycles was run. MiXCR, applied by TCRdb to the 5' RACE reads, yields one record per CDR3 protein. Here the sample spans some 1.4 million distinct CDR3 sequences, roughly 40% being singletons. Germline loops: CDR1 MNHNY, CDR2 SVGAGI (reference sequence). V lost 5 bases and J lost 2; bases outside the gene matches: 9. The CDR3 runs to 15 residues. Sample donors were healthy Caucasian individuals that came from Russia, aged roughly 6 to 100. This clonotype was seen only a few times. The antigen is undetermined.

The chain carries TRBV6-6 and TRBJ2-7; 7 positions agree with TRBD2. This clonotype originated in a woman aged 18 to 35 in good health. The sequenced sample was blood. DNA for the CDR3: TGTGCCAGCAGTACAGGCGGGGGAAGTACCTACGAGCAGTACTTC. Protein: CASSTGGGSTYEQYF.